The clone carrying this T cell receptor beta chain appeared a single time. Antigen unknown. The record originates from a study of T cell responses to AZD1222 COVID-19 vaccine. Study-wide results and limits: A rise in Spike-specific TCR breadth and depth followed two AZD1222 doses. The span of vaccine-associated CD4 TCRs extended across spike, with dominance at 160-218 and 743-854. Only after the peak T cell response were repertoires sampled.

The length of the CDR3 is 14 residues. Losses at the gene ends were 8 bases for V and 5 bases for J; bases not matched to a gene: 9. The V gene's germline CDR1 is SNHLY and CDR2 FYNNEI. Some clones are missing from TCRdb's copy, which holds only in-frame ones; the method was immunoSEQ multiplex PCR. The repertoire holds 150,000 or so clones, with roughly 90% as singletons. Here the sequenced sample was peripheral blood, taken on day 0 of AZD1222 vaccination. The rearrangement links TRBV2 to TRBJ1-5, with TRBD1 matching 7 bases. This clonotype was obtained from an adult in good health. The CDR3 region is CASATGANYQPQHF. The CDR3 nucleotides read TGTGCCAGCGCCACAGGGGCCAACTATCAGCCCCAGCATTTT.